This section outlines one TCR beta chain sequence together with its context. Germline trimming cut 4 bases from V and 1 base from J; bases unmatched to any gene: 1. Germline V gives CDR1 ENHRY, CDR2 SYGVKD. The CDR3 covers 13 residues. Libraries were prepared by immunoSEQ multiplex PCR; TCRdb keeps only in-frame clonotypes and omits some of them. The sample yields 150,000 to 200,000 clones, approximately 89% seen once. Enrollees, about 18 to 90 years old, lived in around 23 US areas. Cohorts were assigned according to the clinical history that participants reported. The data were taken from a study of blood T cell repertoires in COVID-19. Overall study: Nucleic acid was either cDNA or gDNA, and it came from T cells, B-cell-depleted T cells, or PBMCs.

V usage is TRBV10-3 and J usage is TRBJ2-7; 7 bases are a match to TRBD1. Input material: PBMCs or T cells enriched from blood (not recorded which). This receptor was obtained from a woman aged 40 to 50 with acute COVID-19. The chain's CDR3 is CAISGQGSYEQYF. The CDR3 DNA sequence: TGTGCCATCAGTGGACAGGGTTCCTACGAGCAGTACTTC.